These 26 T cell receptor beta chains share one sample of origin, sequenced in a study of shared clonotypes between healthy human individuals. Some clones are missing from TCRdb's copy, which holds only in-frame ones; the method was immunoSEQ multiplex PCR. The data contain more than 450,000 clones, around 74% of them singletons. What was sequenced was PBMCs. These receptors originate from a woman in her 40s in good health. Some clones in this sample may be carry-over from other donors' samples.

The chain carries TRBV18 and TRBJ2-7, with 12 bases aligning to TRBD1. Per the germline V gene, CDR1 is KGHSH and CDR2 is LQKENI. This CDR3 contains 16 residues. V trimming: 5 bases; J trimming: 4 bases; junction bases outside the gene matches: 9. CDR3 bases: TGTGCCAGCTCAGGCTCAGGGGGACAGGGGGCTTACGAGCAGTACTTC. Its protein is CASSGSGGQGAYEQYF.

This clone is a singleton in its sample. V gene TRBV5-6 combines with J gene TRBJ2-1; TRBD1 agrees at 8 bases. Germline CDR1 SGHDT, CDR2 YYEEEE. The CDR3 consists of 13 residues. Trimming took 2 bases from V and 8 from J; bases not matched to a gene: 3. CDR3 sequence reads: CASSLTDRDEQFF. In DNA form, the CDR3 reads TGTGCCAGCAGCTTAACGGACAGGGATGAGCAGTTCTTC.

Here the CDR3 reads CASSTGPDYEQYF. In DNA, the CDR3 is TGTGCCAGCAGCACCGGGCCCGACTACGAGCAGTACTTC. This sequence joins TRBV7-9 and TRBJ2-7, with no clear D. The V end lost 5 bases, the J end lost 3 bases, and 11 bases lay between the germline ends. Germline V gene data show CDR1 as SEHNR and CDR2 as FQNEAQ (reference sequence). The CDR3 consists of 13 residues.

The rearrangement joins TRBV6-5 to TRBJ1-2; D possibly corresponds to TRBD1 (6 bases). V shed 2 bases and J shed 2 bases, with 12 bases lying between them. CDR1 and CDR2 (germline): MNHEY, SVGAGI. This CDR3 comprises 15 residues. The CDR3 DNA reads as TGTGCCAGCAGTTACCTCCCCGACAGGAACTATGGCTACACCTTC. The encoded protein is CASSYLPDRNYGYTF.

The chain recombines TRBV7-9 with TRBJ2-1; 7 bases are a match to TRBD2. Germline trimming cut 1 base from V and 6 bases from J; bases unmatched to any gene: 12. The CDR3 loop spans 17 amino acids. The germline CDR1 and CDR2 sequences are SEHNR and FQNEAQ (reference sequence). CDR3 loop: CASSLVLGGSRRNEQFF. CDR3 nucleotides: TGTGCCAGCAGCTTAGTCCTTGGCGGGAGTAGGCGCAATGAGCAGTTCTTC.

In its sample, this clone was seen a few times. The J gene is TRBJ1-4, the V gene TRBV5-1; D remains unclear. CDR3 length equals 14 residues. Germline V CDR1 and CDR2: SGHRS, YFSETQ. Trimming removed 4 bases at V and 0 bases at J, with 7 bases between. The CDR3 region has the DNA TGCGCCAGCAGCCAAGCTGCAACTAATGAAAAACTGTTTTTT. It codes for CASSQAATNEKLFF.

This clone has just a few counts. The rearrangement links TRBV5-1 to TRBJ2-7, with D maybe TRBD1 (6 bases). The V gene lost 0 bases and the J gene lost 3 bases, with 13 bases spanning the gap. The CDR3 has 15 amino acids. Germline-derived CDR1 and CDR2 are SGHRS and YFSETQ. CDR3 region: CASSLDRARIYEQYF. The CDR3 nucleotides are TGCGCCAGCAGCTTGGACAGGGCCAGAATCTACGAGCAGTACTTC.

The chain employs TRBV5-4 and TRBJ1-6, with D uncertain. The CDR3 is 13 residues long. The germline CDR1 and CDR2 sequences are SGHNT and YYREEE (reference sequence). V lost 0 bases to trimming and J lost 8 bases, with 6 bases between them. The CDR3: CASSLDLYSPLHF. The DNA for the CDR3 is TGTGCCAGCAGCTTGGACTTATATTCACCCCTCCACTTT.

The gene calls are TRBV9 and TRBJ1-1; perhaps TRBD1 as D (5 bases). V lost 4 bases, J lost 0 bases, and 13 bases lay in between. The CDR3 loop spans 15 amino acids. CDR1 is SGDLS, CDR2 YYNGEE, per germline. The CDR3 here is CASSPRTTMNTEAFF. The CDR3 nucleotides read TGTGCCAGCAGCCCAAGGACAACTATGAACACTGAAGCTTTCTTT.

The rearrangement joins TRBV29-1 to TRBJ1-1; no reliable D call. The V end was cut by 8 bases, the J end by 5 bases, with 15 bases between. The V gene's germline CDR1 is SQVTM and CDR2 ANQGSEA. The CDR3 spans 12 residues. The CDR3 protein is CSYGILGTEAFF. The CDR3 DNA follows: TGCAGCTACGGTATCCTGGGGACTGAAGCTTTCTTT.

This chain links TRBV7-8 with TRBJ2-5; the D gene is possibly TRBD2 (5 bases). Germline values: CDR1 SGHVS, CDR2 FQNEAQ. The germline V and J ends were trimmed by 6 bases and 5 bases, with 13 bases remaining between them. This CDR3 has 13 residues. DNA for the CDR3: TGTGCCAGCAGACACACCACGGGGGAGACCCAGTACTTC. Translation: CASRHTTGETQYF. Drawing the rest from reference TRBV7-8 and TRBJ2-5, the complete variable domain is GAGVSQSPRYKVAKRGQDVALRCDPISGHVSLFWYQQALGQGPEFLTYFQNEAQLDKSGLPSDRFFAERPEGSVSTLKIQRTQQEDSAVYLCASRHTTGETQYFGPGTRLLVL.

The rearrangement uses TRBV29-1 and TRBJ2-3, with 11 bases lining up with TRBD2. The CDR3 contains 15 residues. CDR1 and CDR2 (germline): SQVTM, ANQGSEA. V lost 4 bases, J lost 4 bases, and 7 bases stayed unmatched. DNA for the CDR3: TGCAGCGTTGGCGGGACTAGCGGAGTTCCAGATACGCAGTATTTT. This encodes CSVGGTSGVPDTQYF.

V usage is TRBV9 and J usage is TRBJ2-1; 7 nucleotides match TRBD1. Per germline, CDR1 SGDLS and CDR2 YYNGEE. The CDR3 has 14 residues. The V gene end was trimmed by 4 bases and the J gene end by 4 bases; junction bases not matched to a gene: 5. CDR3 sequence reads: CASSRDSSYNEQFF. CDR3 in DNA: TGTGCCAGCAGCAGGGACAGCTCTTACAATGAGCAGTTCTTC.

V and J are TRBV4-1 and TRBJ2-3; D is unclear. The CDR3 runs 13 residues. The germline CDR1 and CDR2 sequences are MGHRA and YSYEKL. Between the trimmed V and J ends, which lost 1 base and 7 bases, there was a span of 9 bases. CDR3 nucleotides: TGCGCCAGCAGCCAAGGGGTTCCCCATACGCAGTATTTT. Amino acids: CASSQGVPHTQYF.

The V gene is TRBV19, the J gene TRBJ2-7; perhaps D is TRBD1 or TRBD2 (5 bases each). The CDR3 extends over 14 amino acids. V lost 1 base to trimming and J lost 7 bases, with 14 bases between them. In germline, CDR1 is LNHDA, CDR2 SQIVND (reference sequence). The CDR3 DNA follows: TGTGCCAGTAGTATAGGGGGGAACGGGTTGGAGCAGTACTTC. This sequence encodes CASSIGGNGLEQYF. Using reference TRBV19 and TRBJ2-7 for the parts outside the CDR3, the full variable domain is DGGITQSPKYLFRKEGQNVTLSCEQNLNHDAMYWYRQDPGQGLRLIYYSQIVNDFQKGDIAEGYSVSREKKESFPLTVTSAQKNPTAFYLCASSIGGNGLEQYFGPGTRLTVT.

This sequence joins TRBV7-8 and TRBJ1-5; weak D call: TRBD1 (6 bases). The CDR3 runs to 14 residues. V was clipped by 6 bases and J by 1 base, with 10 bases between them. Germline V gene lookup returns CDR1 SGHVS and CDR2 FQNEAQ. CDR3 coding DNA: TGTGCCAGCAGTACAGGGTTAAGCAATCAGCCCCAGCATTTT. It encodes CASSTGLSNQPQHF.

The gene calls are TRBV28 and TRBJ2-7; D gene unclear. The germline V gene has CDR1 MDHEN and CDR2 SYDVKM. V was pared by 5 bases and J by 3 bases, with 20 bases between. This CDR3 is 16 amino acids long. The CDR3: CASSIETDPTRYEQYF. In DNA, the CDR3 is TGTGCCAGCAGTATAGAGACGGACCCAACCCGCTACGAGCAGTACTTC.

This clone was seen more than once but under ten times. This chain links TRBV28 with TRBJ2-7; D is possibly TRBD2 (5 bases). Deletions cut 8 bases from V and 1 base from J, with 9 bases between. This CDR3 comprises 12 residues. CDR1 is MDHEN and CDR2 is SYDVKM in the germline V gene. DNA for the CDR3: TGTGCCAGCCGGACGGGATCCTACGAGCAGTACTTC. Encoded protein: CASRTGSYEQYF.

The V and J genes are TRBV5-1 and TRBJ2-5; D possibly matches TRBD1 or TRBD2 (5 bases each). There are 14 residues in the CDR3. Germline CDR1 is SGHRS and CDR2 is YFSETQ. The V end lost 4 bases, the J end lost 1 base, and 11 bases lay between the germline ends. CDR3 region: CASSRGEGQETQYF. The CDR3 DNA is TGCGCCAGCAGCCGGGGCGAAGGCCAAGAGACCCAGTACTTC.

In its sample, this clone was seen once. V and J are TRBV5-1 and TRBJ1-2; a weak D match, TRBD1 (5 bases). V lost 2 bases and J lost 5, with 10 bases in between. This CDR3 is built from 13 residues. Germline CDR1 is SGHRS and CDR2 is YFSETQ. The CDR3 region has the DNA TGCGCCAGCAGCTTAGGGGAGAGGTATGGCTACACCTTC. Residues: CASSLGERYGYTF. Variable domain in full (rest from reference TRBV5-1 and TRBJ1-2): KAGVTQTPRYLIKTRGQQVTLSCSPISGHRSVSWYQQTPGQGLQFLFEYFSETQRNKGNFPGRFSGRQFSNSRSEMNVSTLELGDSALYLCASSLGERYGYTFGSGTRLTVV.

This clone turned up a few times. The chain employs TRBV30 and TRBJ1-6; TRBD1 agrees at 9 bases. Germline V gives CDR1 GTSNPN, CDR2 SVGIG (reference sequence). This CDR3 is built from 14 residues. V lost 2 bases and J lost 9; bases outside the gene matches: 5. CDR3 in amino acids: CAWSLTGGSSPLHF. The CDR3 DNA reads TGTGCCTGGAGTTTGACAGGGGGTTCTTCACCCCTCCACTTT. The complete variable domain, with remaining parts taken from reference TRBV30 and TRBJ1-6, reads SQTIHQWPATLVQPVGSPLSLECTVEGTSNPNLYWYRQAAGRGLQLLFYSVGIGQISSEVPQNLSASRPQDRQFILSSKKLLLSDSGFYLCAWSLTGGSSPLHFGNGTRLTVT.

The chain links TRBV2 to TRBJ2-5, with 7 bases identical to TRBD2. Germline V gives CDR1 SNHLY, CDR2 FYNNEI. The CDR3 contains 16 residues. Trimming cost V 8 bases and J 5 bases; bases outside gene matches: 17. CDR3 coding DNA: TGTGCCAGCGCCAGCGGGATAAGCCGCGGGTCGGAGACCCAGTACTTC. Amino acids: CASASGISRGSETQYF.

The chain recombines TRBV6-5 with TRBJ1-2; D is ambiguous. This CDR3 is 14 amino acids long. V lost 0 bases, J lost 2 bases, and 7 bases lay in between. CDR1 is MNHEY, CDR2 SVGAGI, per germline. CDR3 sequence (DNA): TGTGCCAGCAGTTACTCGACCGGGAACTATGGCTACACCTTC. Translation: CASSYSTGNYGYTF.

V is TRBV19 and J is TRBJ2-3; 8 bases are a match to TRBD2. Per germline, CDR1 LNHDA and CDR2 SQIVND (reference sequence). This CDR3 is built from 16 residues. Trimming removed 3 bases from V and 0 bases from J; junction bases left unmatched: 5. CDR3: CASSIESSGSTDTQYF. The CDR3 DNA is TGTGCCAGTAGTATTGAGTCTAGCGGGAGCACAGATACGCAGTATTTT.

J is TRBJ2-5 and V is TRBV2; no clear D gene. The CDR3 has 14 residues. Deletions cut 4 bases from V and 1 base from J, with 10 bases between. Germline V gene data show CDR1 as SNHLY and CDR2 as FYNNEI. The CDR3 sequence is CASSADFSQETQYF. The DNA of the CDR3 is TGTGCCAGCAGTGCCGACTTTTCCCAAGAGACCCAGTACTTC.

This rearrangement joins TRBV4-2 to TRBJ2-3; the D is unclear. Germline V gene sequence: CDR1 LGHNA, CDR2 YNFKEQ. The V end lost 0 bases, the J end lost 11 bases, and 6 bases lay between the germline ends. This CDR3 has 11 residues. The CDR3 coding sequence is TGTGCCAGCAGCCAAGATGGTGGGCAGTATTTT. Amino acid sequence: CASSQDGGQYF.